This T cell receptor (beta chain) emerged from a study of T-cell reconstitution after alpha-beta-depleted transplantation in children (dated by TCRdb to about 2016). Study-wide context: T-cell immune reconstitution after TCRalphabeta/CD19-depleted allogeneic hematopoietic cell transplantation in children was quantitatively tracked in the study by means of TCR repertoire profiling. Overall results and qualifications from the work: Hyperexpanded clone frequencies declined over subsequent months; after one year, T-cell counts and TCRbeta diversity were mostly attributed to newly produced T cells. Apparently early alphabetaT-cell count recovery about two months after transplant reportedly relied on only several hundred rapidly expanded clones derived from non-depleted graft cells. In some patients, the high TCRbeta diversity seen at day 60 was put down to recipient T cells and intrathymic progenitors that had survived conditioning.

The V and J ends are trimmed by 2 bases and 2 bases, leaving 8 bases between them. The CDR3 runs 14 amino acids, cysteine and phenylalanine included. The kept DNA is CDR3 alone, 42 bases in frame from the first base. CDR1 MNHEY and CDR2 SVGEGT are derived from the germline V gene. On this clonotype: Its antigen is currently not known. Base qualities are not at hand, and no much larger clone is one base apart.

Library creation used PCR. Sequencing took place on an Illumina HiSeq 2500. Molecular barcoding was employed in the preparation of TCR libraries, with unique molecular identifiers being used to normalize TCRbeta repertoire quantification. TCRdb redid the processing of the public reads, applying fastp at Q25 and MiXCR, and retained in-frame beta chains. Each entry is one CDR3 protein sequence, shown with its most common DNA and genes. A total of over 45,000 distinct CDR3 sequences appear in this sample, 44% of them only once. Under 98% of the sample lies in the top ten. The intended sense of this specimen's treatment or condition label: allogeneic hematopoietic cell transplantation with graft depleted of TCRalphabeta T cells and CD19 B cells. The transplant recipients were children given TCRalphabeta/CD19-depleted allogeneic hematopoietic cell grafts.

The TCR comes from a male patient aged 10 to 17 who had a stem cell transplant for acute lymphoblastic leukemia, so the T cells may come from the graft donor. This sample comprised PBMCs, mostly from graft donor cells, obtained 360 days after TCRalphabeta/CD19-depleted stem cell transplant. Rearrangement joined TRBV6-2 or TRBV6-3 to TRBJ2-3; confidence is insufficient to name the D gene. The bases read TGTGCCAGCAGTTACCCAGAGAACACAGATACGCAGTATTTT. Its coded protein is CASSYPENTDTQYF.